This entry lists 12 T cell receptor beta chains sequenced from one sample in a study of Ad26.COV2.S vaccination and SARS-CoV-2 variants. Only in-frame clones appear in the TCRdb table, and some are missing; sequencing was by immunoSEQ multiplex PCR. The sample contains some 350,000 clones, about 90% of which appear only once. The sequenced sample was peripheral blood, obtained after recovery from COVID-19. The receptors were gathered from a human donor who had recovered from COVID-19.

The rearrangement uses TRBV2 and TRBJ1-6; D is possibly TRBD1 (6 bases). CDR1 is SNHLY, CDR2 FYNNEI, per germline. The CDR3 loop spans 16 amino acids. Trimming left V 4 bases short and J 9 bases short, with 19 bases between. The CDR3, as DNA: TGTGCCAGCAGTGTGGGGGGGGCTAAGGTCTCTTCACCCCTCCACTTT. Encoded protein: CASSVGGAKVSSPLHF.

The chain is built from TRBV5-5 and TRBJ1-2; the D is unclear. With 2 bases removed from V and 4 bases from J, the gap between germline ends came to 6 bases. This CDR3 region has 12 residues. Per the germline V gene, CDR1 is SGHKS and CDR2 is YYEKEE (reference sequence). CDR3 DNA sequence: TGTGCCAGCAGCTTAAATTCCTATGGCTACACCTTC. Encoded protein: CASSLNSYGYTF.

The chain uses TRBV27 and TRBJ2-3, with D possibly TRBD2 on 6 matching bases. Germline V gives CDR1 MNHEY, CDR2 SMNVEV (reference sequence). The CDR3 sequence is 14 residues long. The V end lost 3 bases, the J end lost 4 bases, and 11 bases lay between the germline ends. DNA of the CDR3: TGTGCCAGCAGTTTCGCCAGGAGGGCAGATACGCAGTATTTT. This gives the protein CASSFARRADTQYF.

The chain couples TRBV6-2 or TRBV6-3 to TRBJ1-2; D gene uncertain. The length of the CDR3 is 13 residues. Trimming shortened V by 5 bases and J by 7 bases, and 14 bases separated the two germline ends. The germline CDR1 and CDR2 sequences are MNHEY and SVGEGT. The CDR3 protein is CASSAFHPSGYTF. In nucleotides, the CDR3 is TGTGCCAGCAGTGCCTTCCACCCTTCTGGCTACACCTTC.

CDR3 residues: CASSQYSGRTYEQYF. DNA for the CDR3: TGCGCCAGCAGCCAATATTCAGGCCGGACCTACGAGCAGTACTTC. This chain links TRBV4-3 with TRBJ2-7; D is undetermined. V was trimmed by 2 bases and J by 2 bases, leaving 13 bases between them. The length of the CDR3 is 15 residues. Germline V CDR1 and CDR2: LGHNA, YSLEER.

This clone has only one observation. The chain has TRBV21-1 and TRBJ2-2; the DNA was not compared with TRBD2, the D call given in the table. TRBV21-1 is annotated as a pseudogene. The CDR3 totals 15 residues. This chain's CDR3 is CASPPLGGAHRGAVF. The CDR3, as DNA: TGTGCCAGCCCCCCCTTGGGCGGGGCACACCGGGGAGCTGTTTTT.

The chain links TRBV25-1 to TRBJ1-1, with D unresolved. CDR1 MGHDK and CDR2 SYGVNS come from the germline V gene. The CDR3 length is 12 residues. Trimming took 5 bases from V and 5 from J, leaving 9 bases between them. CDR3 in DNA: TGTGCCAGCAGTCGTCCGGGGACTGAAGCTTTCTTT. Its protein product is CASSRPGTEAFF. The variable domain in full, completed from reference TRBV25-1 and TRBJ1-1, reads EADIYQTPRYLVIGTGKKITLECSQTMGHDKMYWYQQDPGMELHLIHYSYGVNSTEKGDLSSESTVSRIRTEHFPLTLESARPSHTSQYLCASSRPGTEAFFGQGTRLTVV.

The chain couples TRBV2 to TRBJ2-7, with 7 nucleotides matching TRBD1. The CDR3 loop spans 14 amino acids. The germline gives CDR1 SNHLY, CDR2 FYNNEI. J lost 6 bases, V lost 10 bases, and 15 bases had no gene match. In DNA, the CDR3 is TGTGCCACAGAAAGAACGGGACAGTCGGGCGAGCAGTACTTC. It yields the protein CATERTGQSGEQYF. Full variable domain (rest looked up from reference TRBV2 and TRBJ2-7): EPEVTQTPSHQVTQMGQEVILRCVPISNHLYFYWYRQILGQKVEFLVSFYNNEISEKSEIFDDQFSVERPDGSNFTLKIRSTKLEDSAMYFCATERTGQSGEQYFGPGTRLTVT.

The chain couples TRBV5-1 to TRBJ2-6, with D unresolved. Trimming pared 8 bases from V and 2 bases from J, leaving 8 bases between. The V gene's germline CDR1 is SGHRS and CDR2 YFSETQ. The CDR3 totals 13 residues. Here the CDR3 DNA reads TGCGCCAGGAGCCGGCCTGGGGCCAACGTCCTGACTTTC. It is translated as CARSRPGANVLTF.

There are a few counts of this clone. The chain is built from TRBV4-1 and TRBJ1-1, with TRBD1 matching over 8 bases. The germline V gene has CDR1 MGHRA and CDR2 YSYEKL. This CDR3 spans 15 amino acids. V shed 1 base and J 3 bases; nucleotides not matched to a gene: 4. The CDR3 loop reads CASSQGTGSYTEAFF. In DNA, the CDR3 is TGCGCCAGCAGCCAAGGGACAGGGTCCTACACTGAAGCTTTCTTT.

CDR3 amino acids: CASRPPPRGGSNQPQHF. The CDR3 region has the DNA TGTGCCAGTAGACCGCCCCCCAGGGGAGGCAGCAATCAGCCCCAGCATTTT. V usage is TRBV19 and J usage is TRBJ1-5; perhaps TRBD1 as D (6 bases). The CDR3 runs to 17 residues. Germline V CDR1 and CDR2: LNHDA, SQIVND (reference sequence). The germline V and J ends were trimmed by 6 bases and 1 base, with 19 bases remaining between them.

This chain links TRBV6-5 with TRBJ1-2; no firm D call. Germline V gives CDR1 MNHEY, CDR2 SVGAGI. The V and J ends lost 9 bases and 3 bases respectively, with 11 bases between them. CDR3 length: 12 amino acids. The CDR3 DNA reads TGTGCCAGTTGCCGGGAGGACTATGGCTACACCTTC. Translating it yields CASCREDYGYTF.